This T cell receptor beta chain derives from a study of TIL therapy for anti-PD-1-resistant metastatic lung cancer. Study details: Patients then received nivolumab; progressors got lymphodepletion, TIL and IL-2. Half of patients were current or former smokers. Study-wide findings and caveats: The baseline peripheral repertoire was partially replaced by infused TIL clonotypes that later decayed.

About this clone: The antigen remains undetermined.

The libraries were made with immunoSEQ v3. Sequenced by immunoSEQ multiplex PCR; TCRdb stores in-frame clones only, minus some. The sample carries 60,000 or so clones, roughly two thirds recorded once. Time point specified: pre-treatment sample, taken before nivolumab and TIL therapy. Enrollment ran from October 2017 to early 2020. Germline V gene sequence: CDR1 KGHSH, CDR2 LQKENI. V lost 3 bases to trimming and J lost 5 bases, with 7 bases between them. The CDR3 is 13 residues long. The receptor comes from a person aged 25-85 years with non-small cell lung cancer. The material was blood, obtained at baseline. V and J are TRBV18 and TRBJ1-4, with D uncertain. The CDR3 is CASSPYRNEKLFF. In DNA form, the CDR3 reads TGTGCCAGCTCACCTTACAGAAATGAAAAACTGTTTTTT.